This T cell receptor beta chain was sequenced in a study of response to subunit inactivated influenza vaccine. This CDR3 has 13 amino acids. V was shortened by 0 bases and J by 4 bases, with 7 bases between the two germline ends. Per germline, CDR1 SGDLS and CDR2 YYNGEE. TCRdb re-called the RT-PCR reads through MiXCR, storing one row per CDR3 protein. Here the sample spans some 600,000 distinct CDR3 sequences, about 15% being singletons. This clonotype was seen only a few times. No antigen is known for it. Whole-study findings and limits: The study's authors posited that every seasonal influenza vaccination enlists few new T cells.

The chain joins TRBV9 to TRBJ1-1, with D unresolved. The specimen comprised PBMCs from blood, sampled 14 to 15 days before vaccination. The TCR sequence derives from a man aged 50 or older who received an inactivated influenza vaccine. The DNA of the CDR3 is TGTGCCAGCAGCGTAGTCGGAGCCACTGAAGCTTTCTTT. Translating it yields CASSVVGATEAFF.